This T cell receptor beta chain was observed in a study of patients and donors after allogeneic stem cell transplantation. The length of the CDR3 is 15 residues. Trimming pared 2 bases from V and 0 bases from J, leaving 10 bases between. Germline CDR1 SGHDT, CDR2 YYEEEE. TCRdb re-analysed the RT-PCR reads in MiXCR, keeping a single row per CDR3 protein. The sample carries some 880,000 distinct CDR3 sequences, 18% recorded once. Sample: blood, either unsorted or a sorted T cell fraction (not recorded which). The chain is built from TRBV5-6 and TRBJ2-3, with D possibly being TRBD1 (6 bases). The receptor was derived from a human donor who was either an allogeneic HSCT recipient or a stem cell or donor lymphocyte infusion donor (not recorded which). It is not recorded whose cells these are; they may come from a transplant donor. This CDR3 reads CASSFRTVSTDTQYF. CDR3 bases: TGTGCCAGCAGCTTCAGGACAGTAAGCACAGATACGCAGTATTTT.